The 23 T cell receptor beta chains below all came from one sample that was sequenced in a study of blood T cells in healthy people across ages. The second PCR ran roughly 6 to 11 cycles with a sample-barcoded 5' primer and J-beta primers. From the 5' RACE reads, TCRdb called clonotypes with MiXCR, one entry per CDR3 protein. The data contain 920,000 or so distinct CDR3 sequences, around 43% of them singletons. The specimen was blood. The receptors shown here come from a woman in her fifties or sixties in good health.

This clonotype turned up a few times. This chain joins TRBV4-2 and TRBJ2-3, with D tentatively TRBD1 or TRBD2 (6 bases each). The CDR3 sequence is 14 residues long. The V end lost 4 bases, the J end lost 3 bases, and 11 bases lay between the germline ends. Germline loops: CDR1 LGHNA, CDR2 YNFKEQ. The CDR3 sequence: CASSPGGQTDTQYF. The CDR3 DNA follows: TGTGCCAGCAGCCCCGGGGGCCAAACAGATACGCAGTATTTT.

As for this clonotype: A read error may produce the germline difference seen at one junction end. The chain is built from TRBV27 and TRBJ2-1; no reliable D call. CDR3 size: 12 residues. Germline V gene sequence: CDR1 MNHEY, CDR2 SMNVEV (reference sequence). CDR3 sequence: CASGLLYNEQFF. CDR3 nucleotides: TGTGCCAGCGGTTTGCTGTACAATGAGCAGTTCTTC.

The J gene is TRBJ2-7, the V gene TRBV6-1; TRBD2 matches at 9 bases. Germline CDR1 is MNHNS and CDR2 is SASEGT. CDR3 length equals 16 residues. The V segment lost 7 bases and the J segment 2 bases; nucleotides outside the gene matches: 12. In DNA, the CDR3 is TGTGCCAGCACTCCACTACACGGGACTAGCACCTACGAGCAGTACTTC. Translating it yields CASTPLHGTSTYEQYF.

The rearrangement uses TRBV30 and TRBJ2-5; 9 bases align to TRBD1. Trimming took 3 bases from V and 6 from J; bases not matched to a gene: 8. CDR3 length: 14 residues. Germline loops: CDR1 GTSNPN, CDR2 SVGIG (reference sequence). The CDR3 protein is CAWRSRDRDKTQYF. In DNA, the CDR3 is TGTGCCTGGAGGTCCCGGGACAGGGATAAGACCCAGTACTTC.

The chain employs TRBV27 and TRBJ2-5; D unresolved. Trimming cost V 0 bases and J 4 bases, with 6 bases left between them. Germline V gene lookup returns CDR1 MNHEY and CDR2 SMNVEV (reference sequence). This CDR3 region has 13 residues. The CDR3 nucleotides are TGTGCCAGCAGTTTATCTAGCAGAGAGACCCAGTACTTC. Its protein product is CASSLSSRETQYF.

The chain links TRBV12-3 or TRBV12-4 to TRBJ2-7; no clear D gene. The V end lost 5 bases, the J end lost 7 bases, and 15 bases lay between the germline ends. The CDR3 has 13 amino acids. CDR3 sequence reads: CASSDLEGREQYF. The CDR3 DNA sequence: TGTGCCAGCAGTGACCTGGAAGGGCGGGAGCAGTACTTC.

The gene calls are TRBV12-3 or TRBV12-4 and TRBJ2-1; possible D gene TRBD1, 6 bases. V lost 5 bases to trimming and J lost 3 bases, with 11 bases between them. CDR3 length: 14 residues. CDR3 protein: CASSAGTLYNEQFF. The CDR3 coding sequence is TGTGCCAGCAGTGCCGGGACACTCTACAATGAGCAGTTCTTC.

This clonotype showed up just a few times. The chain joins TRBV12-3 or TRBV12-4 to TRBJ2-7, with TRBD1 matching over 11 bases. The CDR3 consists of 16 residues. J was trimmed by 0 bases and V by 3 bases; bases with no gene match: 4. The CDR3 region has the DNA TGTGCCAGCAGTTTTTGGGGGACAGGGGGCTCCTACGAGCAGTACTTC. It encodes CASSFWGTGGSYEQYF.

This CDR3 reads CSARDSRGRAAETQYF. As DNA, the CDR3 is TGCAGTGCTAGGGACTCTAGAGGGAGGGCAGCTGAGACCCAGTACTTC. This chain connects TRBV20-1 to TRBJ2-5; 7 nucleotides match TRBD2. CDR1 and CDR2 (germline): DFQATT, SNEGSKA (reference sequence). The CDR3 is 16 amino acids. V shed 3 bases and J 5 bases; nucleotides not matched to a gene: 15.

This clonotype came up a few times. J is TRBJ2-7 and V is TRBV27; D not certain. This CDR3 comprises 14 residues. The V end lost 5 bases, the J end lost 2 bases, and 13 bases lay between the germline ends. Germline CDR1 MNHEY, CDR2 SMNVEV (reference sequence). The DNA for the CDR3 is TGTGCCAGCAGTGCGGTGGCCGCACCCTACGAGCAGTACTTC. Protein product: CASSAVAAPYEQYF.

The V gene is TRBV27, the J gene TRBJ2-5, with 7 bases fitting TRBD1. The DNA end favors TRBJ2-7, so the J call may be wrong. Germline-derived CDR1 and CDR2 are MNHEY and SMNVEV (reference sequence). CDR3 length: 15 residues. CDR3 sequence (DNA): TGTGCCAGCAGTGCGTCAAGGGGGCGCGGCTACGAGCAGTACTTC. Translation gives CASSASRGRGYEQYF.

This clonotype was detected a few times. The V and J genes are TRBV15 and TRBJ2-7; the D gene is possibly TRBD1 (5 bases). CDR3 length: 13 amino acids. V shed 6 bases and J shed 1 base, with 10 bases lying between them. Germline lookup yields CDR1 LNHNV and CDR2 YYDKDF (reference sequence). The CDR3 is CATSDSQSYEQYF. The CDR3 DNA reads TGTGCCACCAGTGACAGTCAGTCCTACGAGCAGTACTTC. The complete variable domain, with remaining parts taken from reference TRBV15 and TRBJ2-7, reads DAMVIQNPRYQVTQFGKPVTLSCSQTLNHNVMYWYQQKSSQAPKLLFHYYDKDFNNEADTPDNFQSRRPNTSFCFLDIRSPGLGDTAMYLCATSDSQSYEQYFGPGTRLTVT.

The chain's CDR3 is CASSLTPAGVSYEQYF. For the CDR3, the DNA is TGTGCCAGCAGTTTGACTCCAGCGGGGGTCTCCTACGAGCAGTACTTC. This sequence joins TRBV28 and TRBJ2-7; 8 positions agree with TRBD2. The CDR3 is made up of 16 amino acids. Germline V gives CDR1 MDHEN, CDR2 SYDVKM. The V and J ends lost 3 bases and 0 bases, in that order; junction bases with no gene match: 7.

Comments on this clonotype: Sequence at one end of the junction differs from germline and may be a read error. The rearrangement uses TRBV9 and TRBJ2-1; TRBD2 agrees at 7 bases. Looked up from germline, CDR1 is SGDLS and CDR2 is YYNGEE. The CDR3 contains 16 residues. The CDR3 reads CVSSVVVLAAGGEQFF. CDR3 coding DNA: TGTGTCAGCAGCGTAGTTGTGCTAGCGGCTGGGGGAGAGCAGTTCTTC.

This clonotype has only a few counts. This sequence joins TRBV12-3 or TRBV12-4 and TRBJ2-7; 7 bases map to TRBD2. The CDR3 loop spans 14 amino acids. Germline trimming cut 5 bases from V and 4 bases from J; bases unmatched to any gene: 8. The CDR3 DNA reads TGTGCCAGCAGTCCCCTAGCGGAGCCGTACGAGCAGTACTTC. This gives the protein CASSPLAEPYEQYF.

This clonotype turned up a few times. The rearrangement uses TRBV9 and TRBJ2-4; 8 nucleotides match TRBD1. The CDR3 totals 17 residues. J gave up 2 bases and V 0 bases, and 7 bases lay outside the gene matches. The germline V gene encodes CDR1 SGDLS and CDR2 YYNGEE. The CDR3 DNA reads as TGTGCCAGCAGCGTAGAAGGTCAGGGGGCGCCCAAAAACATTCAGTACTTC. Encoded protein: CASSVEGQGAPKNIQYF.

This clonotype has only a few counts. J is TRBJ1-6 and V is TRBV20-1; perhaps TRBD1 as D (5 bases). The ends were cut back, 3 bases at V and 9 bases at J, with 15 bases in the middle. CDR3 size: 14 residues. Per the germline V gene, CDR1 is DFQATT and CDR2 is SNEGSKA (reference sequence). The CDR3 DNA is TGCAGTGCTAGTGGTTCAAGGGGTGGTTCACCCCTCCACTTT. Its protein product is CSASGSRGGSPLHF.

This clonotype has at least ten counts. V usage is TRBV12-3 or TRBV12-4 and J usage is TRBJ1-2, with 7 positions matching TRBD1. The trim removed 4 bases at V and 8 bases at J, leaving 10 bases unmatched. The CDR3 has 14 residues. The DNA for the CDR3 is TGTGCCAGCAGTTCTGCGGACAGGCCGGGAGGCTACACCTTC. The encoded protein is CASSSADRPGGYTF.

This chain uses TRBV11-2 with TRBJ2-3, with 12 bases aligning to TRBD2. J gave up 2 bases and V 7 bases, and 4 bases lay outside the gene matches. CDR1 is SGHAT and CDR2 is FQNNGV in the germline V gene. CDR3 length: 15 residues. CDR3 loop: CASTSSGRDTDTQYF. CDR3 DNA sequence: TGTGCCAGCACCTCTAGCGGGAGGGACACAGATACGCAGTATTTT.

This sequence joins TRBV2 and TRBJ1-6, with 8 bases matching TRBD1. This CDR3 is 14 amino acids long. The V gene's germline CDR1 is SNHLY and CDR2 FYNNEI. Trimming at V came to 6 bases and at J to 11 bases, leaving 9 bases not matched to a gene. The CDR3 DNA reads TGTGCCAGCAGCCAGCGGGACAGGAGTGCACCCCTCCACTTT. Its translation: CASSQRDRSAPLHF.

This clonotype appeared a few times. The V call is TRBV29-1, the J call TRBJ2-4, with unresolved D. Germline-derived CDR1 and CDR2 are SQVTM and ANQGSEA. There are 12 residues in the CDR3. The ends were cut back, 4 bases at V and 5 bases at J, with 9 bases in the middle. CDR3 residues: CSVGDPENIQYF. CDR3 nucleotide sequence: TGCAGCGTTGGAGACCCCGAAAACATTCAGTACTTC.

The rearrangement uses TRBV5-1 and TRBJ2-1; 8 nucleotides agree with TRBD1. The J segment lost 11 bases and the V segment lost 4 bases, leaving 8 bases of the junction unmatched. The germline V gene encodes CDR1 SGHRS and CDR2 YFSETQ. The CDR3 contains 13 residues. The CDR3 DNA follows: TGCGCCAGCAGCCCGGGACAGGACTTTAAGCAGTTCTTC. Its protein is CASSPGQDFKQFF.

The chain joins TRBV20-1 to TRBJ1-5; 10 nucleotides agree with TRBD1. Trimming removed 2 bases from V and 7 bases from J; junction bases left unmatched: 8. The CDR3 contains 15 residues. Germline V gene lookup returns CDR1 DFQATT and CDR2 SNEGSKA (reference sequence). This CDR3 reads CSARNTGTGDQPQHF. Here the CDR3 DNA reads TGCAGTGCTAGAAACACCGGGACAGGGGACCAGCCCCAGCATTTT.